The 17 T cell receptor beta chains listed next were all sequenced from one sample in a study of cytomegalovirus exposure and HLA in healthy donors (dated 2017 in TCRdb). Receptors were amplified or captured by the immunoSEQ multiplex PCR assay. The multiplex PCR relied on a mix of 60 forward primers for TCR Vbeta segments and 13 reverse primers for TCR Jbeta segments. Sourced from immuneACCESS, this table was stored by TCRdb with only in-frame sequences that have V and J called. A share of the clones is absent; for the studies checked, an unresolved V gene accounts for under half, and the remainder has no known explanation. Within this sample are around 160,000 clones, with roughly 79% of them counted one time only. Of the sample, about 7.4% is held by the ten largest clones. The specimen was PBMCs. Receptors originate from a male donor in good health and CMV-seropositive.

This clone has only a few counts. At the DNA level, this CDR3 is encoded by other sequences in the same sample as well. The rearrangement uses TRBV7-9 and TRBJ1-1; maybe TRBD1 (5 bases). Trimming took 4 bases from V and 4 from J, leaving 10 bases between them. The CDR3 contains 13 residues. Germline V CDR1 and CDR2: SEHNR, FQNEAQ (reference sequence). CDR3 in DNA: TGTGCCAGCAGCTCCCGGGGGGGCACTGAAGCTTTCTTT. Translating it yields CASSSRGGTEAFF.

This clone came up once. This rearrangement joins TRBV5-5 to TRBJ2-2; TRBD2 matches 9 bases. Germline V gives CDR1 SGHKS, CDR2 YYEKEE (reference sequence). CDR3 size: 15 residues. Trimming removed 1 base from V and 8 bases from J; junction bases left unmatched: 6. CDR3 coding DNA: TGTGCCAGCAGCTTGAGTGCTAGCGGGGCGGGGGAGCTGTTTTTT. It encodes CASSLSASGAGELFF.

This sequence joins TRBV2 and TRBJ1-2; no clear D. Between the trimmed V and J ends, which lost 6 bases and 0 bases, there was a span of 8 bases. The CDR3 contains 13 residues. Per the germline V gene, CDR1 is SNHLY and CDR2 is FYNNEI. The CDR3 nucleotides are TGTGCCAGCAGGCACAGCTCTAACTATGGCTACACCTTC. This sequence encodes CASRHSSNYGYTF.

The CDR3 coding sequence is TGTGCCAGTAGTGAGGGGGGGTTCACTGAAGCTTTCTTT. Amino acid sequence: CASSEGGFTEAFF. The chain combines TRBV19 with TRBJ1-1; weak D call: TRBD1 (6 bases). The CDR3 extends over 13 amino acids. V lost 5 bases and J lost 4, with 11 bases in between. Germline CDR1 LNHDA, CDR2 SQIVND (reference sequence).

The J gene is TRBJ1-2, the V gene TRBV6-5, with D possibly TRBD1 on 6 matching bases. The germline V gene has CDR1 MNHEY and CDR2 SVGAGI. Between the trimmed V and J ends, which lost 2 bases and 5 bases, there was a span of 9 bases. This CDR3 is 13 amino acids long. The CDR3 reads CASSYNREYGYTF. CDR3 in DNA: TGTGCCAGCAGTTACAACAGGGAGTATGGCTACACCTTC.

The V and J genes are TRBV5-1 and TRBJ1-1; possibly TRBD1 for D (5 bases). The V gene's germline CDR1 is SGHRS and CDR2 YFSETQ. This CDR3 is 17 amino acids long. V was shortened by 0 bases and J by 5 bases, with 20 bases between the two germline ends. CDR3: CASSLVPGVGWQTEAFF. The CDR3 DNA sequence: TGCGCCAGCAGCTTGGTTCCGGGGGTCGGGTGGCAAACTGAAGCTTTCTTT. The variable domain in full, completed from reference TRBV5-1 and TRBJ1-1, reads KAGVTQTPRYLIKTRGQQVTLSCSPISGHRSVSWYQQTPGQGLQFLFEYFSETQRNKGNFPGRFSGRQFSNSRSEMNVSTLELGDSALYLCASSLVPGVGWQTEAFFGQGTRLTVV.

The rearrangement uses TRBV6-5 and TRBJ2-3, with unresolved D. The CDR3 is 13 residues long. The germline V and J ends were trimmed by 4 bases and 1 base, with 6 bases remaining between them. Germline V CDR1 and CDR2: MNHEY, SVGAGI. CDR3 bases: TGTGCCAGCAGTTCCGCAGGCACAGATACGCAGTATTTT. It yields the protein CASSSAGTDTQYF.

This sequence joins TRBV6-6 and TRBJ1-5; 9 nucleotides align to TRBD1. Germline V lookup: CDR1 MNHNY, CDR2 SVGAGI (reference sequence). There are 15 residues in the CDR3. The trim removed 6 bases at V and 4 bases at J, leaving 7 bases unmatched. The DNA of the CDR3 is TGTGCCAGCAGAACGGGACAGGGAGGAAATCAGCCCCAGCATTTT. Protein: CASRTGQGGNQPQHF.

V gene TRBV15 combines with J gene TRBJ1-5; no reliable D call. The germline V and J ends were trimmed by 0 bases and 2 bases, with 14 bases remaining between them. The germline V gene encodes CDR1 LNHNV and CDR2 YYDKDF (reference sequence). The CDR3 runs to 17 residues. The CDR3: CATSRDSWESGNQPQHF. Written as DNA, the CDR3 is TGTGCCACCAGCAGAGATTCATGGGAGTCGGGCAATCAGCCCCAGCATTTT.

This chain links TRBV9 with TRBJ1-5, with D unclear. The ends were cut back, 0 bases at V and 6 bases at J, with 7 bases in the middle. Germline CDR1 is SGDLS and CDR2 is YYNGEE. This CDR3 spans 13 amino acids. CDR3 residues: CASSVGAGQPQHF. The CDR3 DNA is TGTGCCAGCAGCGTAGGGGCTGGTCAGCCCCAGCATTTT.

The rearrangement joins TRBV5-4 to TRBJ2-7, with D unresolved. Trimming stripped 0 bases from V and 3 bases from J, with 13 bases between. CDR1 is SGHNT, CDR2 YYREEE, per germline (reference sequence). This CDR3 has 15 amino acids. For the CDR3, the DNA is TGTGCCAGCAGCTTGGCCCTTGGAACGGGCTACGAGCAGTACTTC. This encodes CASSLALGTGYEQYF.

This clone has just a few counts. V is TRBV10-3 and J is TRBJ1-5, with D tentatively TRBD1 (5 bases). V dropped 11 bases and J dropped 2 bases, with 13 bases sitting between them. Germline V gene lookup returns CDR1 ENHRY and CDR2 SYGVKD. The CDR3 length is 13 residues. The CDR3 is CAADSVGNQPQHF. The CDR3 DNA reads TGTGCCGCCGACAGTGTCGGCAATCAGCCCCAGCATTTT.

Comment on this clone: At one end, the junction sequence differs from germline, possibly due to a read error. The rearrangement uses TRBV6-1 and TRBJ1-4, with 10 positions matching TRBD1. In germline, CDR1 is MNHNS, CDR2 SASEGT. CDR3 size: 15 residues. Here the CDR3 DNA reads TGTGCCAGCAGCGAAGGGACAGGGGCTGCTGAAAAACTGTTTTTT. As protein: CASSEGTGAAEKLFF.

Concerning this clone itself: Mismatch with germline at one junction end may stem from a read error. CDR3 region: CASSVATGSSYDSPLHF. For the CDR3, the DNA is TGTGCCAGCAGCGTAGCTACAGGGAGCTCCTATGATTCACCCCTCCACTTT. This chain connects TRBV9 to TRBJ1-6; D perhaps matches TRBD1 (6 bases). CDR1 is SGDLS and CDR2 is YYNGEE in the germline V gene. The CDR3 totals 17 residues.

The chain combines TRBV6-5 with TRBJ1-1; D not certain. Deletions cut 2 bases from V and 5 bases from J, with 12 bases between. The CDR3 totals 14 residues. Germline V CDR1 and CDR2: MNHEY, SVGAGI. CDR3 loop: CASSYKTGETEAFF. For the CDR3, the DNA is TGTGCCAGCAGTTACAAGACGGGAGAAACTGAAGCTTTCTTT.

The rearrangement joins TRBV6-5 to TRBJ1-2, with 7 bases identical to TRBD1. The V and J ends lost 0 bases and 4 bases, in that order; junction bases with no gene match: 8. The germline V gene has CDR1 MNHEY and CDR2 SVGAGI. The CDR3 is 16 amino acids. Written as DNA, the CDR3 is TGTGCCAGCAGTTACTCTACCCGGACAGGAGGCTATGGCTACACCTTC. This translates into CASSYSTRTGGYGYTF.

The chain joins TRBV6-5 to TRBJ2-2; 7 nucleotides align to TRBD2. CDR3 length: 14 amino acids. Germline loops: CDR1 MNHEY, CDR2 SVGAGI. With 7 bases clipped from V and 7 bases from J, the junction kept 9 bases outside the gene matches. CDR3 region: CASTPVRGVGELFF. The CDR3, as DNA: TGTGCCAGCACCCCGGTCCGGGGGGTCGGGGAGCTGTTTTTT.